The next 2 T cell receptor beta chains were all read from a single sample in a study of blood T cell repertoires in COVID-19. Only in-frame clones appear in the TCRdb table, and some are missing; sequencing was by immunoSEQ multiplex PCR. The data contain around 150,000 clones, approximately 79% of them singletons. The material sequenced was peripheral blood. All receptors derive from a man aged 50 to 60 with active or convalescent COVID-19.

Comments on this clone: The sample holds other DNA sequences that translate to the same CDR3. The V call is TRBV5-1, the J call TRBJ2-5; 8 bases map to TRBD2. The V gene end was trimmed by 4 bases and the J gene end by 1 base; junction bases not matched to a gene: 3. CDR3 length equals 14 residues. The germline gives CDR1 SGHRS, CDR2 YFSETQ. This CDR3 reads CASSLTSAQETQYF. Written as DNA, the CDR3 is TGCGCCAGCAGCCTGACTAGCGCCCAAGAGACCCAGTACTTC.

The CDR3 reads CASSLGLAGDIEQFF. The CDR3, as DNA: TGTGCCAGCAGCTTAGGACTAGCGGGAGACATTGAGCAGTTCTTC. This chain joins TRBV7-3 and TRBJ2-1, with TRBD2 identical over 13 bases. Germline loops: CDR1 SGHTA, CDR2 FQGTGA. There are 15 residues in the CDR3. The J segment lost 9 bases and the V segment lost 2 bases, leaving 4 bases of the junction unmatched.